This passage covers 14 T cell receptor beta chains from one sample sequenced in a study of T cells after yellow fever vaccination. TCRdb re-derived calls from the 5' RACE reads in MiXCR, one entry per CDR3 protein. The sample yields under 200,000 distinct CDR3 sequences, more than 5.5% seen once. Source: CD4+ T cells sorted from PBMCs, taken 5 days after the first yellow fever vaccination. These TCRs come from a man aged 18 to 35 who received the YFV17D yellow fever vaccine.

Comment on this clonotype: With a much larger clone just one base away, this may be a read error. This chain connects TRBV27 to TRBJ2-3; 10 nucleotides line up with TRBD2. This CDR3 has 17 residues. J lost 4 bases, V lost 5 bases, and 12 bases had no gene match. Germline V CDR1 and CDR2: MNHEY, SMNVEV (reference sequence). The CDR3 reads CASSTGSGGATADTQYF. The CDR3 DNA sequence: TGTGCCAGCAGTACCGGGAGCGGGGGGGCCACGGCAGATACGCAGTATTTT.

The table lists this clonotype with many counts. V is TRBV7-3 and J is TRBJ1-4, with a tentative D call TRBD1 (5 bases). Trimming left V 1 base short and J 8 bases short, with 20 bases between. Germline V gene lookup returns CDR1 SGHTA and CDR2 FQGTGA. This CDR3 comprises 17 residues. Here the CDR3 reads CASSLNGRGEGDEKLFF. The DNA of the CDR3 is TGTGCCAGCAGCTTAAATGGGCGAGGAGAAGGGGACGAAAAACTGTTTTTT.

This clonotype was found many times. This CDR3 is CSAPRGSQPYEQYV. DNA of the CDR3: TGCAGTGCCCCGCGGGGGAGCCAACCCTACGAGCAGTACGTC. This chain joins TRBV20-1 and TRBJ2-7, with 7 bases aligning to TRBD2. The length of the CDR3 is 14 residues. Germline V CDR1 and CDR2: DFQATT, SNEGSKA (reference sequence). After removal of 6 bases from V and 2 bases from J, the junction contained 10 bases not matched to a gene.

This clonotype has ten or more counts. CDR3 bases: TGTGCCAGCAGTTATGAGGGCAGGAACTCTGGAAACACCATATATTTT. This gives the protein CASSYEGRNSGNTIYF. The rearrangement links TRBV6-5 to TRBJ1-3; D gene ambiguous. The germline CDR1 and CDR2 sequences are MNHEY and SVGAGI. The CDR3 is made up of 16 amino acids. V lost 3 bases and J lost 0, with 12 bases in between.

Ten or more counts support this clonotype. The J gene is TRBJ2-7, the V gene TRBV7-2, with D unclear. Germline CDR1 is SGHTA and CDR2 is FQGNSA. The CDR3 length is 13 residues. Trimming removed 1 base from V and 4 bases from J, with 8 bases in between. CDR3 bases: TGTGCCAGCAGCTTAGAAGGAGCTTACGAGCAGTACTTC. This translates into CASSLEGAYEQYF.

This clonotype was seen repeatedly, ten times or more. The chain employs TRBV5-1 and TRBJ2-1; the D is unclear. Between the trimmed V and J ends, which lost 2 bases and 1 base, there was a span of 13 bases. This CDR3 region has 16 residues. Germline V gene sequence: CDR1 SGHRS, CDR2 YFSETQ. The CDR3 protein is CASSFPGLGSYNEQFF. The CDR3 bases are TGCGCCAGCAGCTTTCCCGGGTTGGGGTCCTACAATGAGCAGTTCTTC.

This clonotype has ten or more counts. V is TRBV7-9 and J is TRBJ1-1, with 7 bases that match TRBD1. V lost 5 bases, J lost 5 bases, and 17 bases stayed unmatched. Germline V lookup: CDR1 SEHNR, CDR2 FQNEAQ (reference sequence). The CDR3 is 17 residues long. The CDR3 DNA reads TGTGCCAGCAGCCCCCTCTACAGGGGCAATCTGGCTACTGAAGCTTTCTTT. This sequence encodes CASSPLYRGNLATEAFF.

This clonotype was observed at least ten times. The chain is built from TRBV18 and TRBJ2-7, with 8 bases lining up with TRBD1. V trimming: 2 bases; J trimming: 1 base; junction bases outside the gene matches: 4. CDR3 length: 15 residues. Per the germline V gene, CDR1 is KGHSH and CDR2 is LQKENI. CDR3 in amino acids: CASSPGTGESYEQYF. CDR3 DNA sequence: TGTGCCAGCTCACCAGGGACAGGCGAATCCTACGAGCAGTACTTC.

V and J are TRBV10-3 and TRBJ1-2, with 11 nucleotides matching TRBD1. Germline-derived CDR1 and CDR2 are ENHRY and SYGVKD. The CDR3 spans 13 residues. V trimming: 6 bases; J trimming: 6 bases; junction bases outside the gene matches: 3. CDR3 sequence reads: CAIRGQGGDGYTF. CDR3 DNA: TGTGCCATCAGGGGACAGGGGGGGGATGGCTACACCTTC.

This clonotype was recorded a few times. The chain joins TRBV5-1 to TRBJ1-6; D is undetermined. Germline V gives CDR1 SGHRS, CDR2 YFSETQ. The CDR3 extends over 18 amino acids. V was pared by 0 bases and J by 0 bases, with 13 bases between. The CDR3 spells CASSLAGWSSSYNSPLHF. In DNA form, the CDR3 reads TGCGCCAGCAGCTTGGCCGGTTGGTCTAGCTCCTATAATTCACCCCTCCACTTT.

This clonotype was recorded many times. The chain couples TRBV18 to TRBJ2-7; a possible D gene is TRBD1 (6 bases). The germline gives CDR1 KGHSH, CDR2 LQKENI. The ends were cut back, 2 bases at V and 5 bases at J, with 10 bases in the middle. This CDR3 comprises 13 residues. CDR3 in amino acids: CASSPNRVDEQYV. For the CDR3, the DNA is TGTGCCAGCTCACCAAACAGGGTGGACGAGCAGTACGTC.

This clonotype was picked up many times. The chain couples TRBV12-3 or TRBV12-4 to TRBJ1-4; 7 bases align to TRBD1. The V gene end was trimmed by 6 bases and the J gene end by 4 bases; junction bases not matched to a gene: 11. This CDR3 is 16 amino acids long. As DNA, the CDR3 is TGTGCCAGCAGCCCCGGGACAGCCTTCCTTAATGAAAAACTGTTTTTT. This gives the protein CASSPGTAFLNEKLFF.

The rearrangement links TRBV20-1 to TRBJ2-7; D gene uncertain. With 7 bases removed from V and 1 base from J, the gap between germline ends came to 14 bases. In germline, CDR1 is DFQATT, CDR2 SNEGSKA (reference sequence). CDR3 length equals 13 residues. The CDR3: CSGTDRISYEQYF. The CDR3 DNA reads TGCAGTGGAACGGACCGCATTTCCTACGAGCAGTACTTC.

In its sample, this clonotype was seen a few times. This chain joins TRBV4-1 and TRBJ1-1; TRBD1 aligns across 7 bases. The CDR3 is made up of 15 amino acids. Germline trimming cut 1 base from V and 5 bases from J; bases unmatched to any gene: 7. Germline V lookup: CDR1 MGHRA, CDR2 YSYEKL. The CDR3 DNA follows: TGCGCCAGCAGCCAAGGGATTCTACAGGGGACTGAAGCTTTCTTT. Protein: CASSQGILQGTEAFF.